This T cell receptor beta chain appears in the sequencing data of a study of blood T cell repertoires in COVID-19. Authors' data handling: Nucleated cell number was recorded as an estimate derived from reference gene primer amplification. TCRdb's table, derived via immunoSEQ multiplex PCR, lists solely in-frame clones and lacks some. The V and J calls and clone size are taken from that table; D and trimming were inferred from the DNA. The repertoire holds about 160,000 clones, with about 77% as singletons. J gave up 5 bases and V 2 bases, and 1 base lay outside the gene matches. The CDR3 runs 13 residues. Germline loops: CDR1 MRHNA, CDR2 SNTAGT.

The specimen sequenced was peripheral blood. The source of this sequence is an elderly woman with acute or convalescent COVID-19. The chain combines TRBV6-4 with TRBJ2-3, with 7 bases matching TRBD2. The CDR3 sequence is CASSDGGGDTQYF. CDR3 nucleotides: TGTGCCAGCAGTGACGGGGGGGGAGATACGCAGTATTTT.